This T cell receptor beta chain was recovered during a study of blood T cell repertoires in COVID-19. Study information: Samples taken during acute and convalescent COVID-19 were collected in the United States, Italy and Spain. T cells, B-cell-depleted T cells, or PBMCs provided the cDNA or gDNA that served as material.

Methods used by the authors: Reference gene primer amplification in the assay estimated nucleated cell counts. This table comes from immunoSEQ multiplex PCR, and its TCRdb copy is limited to in-frame clones, with some not included. From that table come the V and J calls and clone size; the DNA was used to work out D and trimming. The table has 250,000 or so clones, 88% seen once. V lost 2 bases and J lost 8, with 15 bases in between. Germline CDR1 reads MNHEY; CDR2 reads SMNVEV (reference sequence). CDR3 size: 15 residues. Enrollment of patients from Seattle took place during active infection, with longitudinal follow-up.

The V call is TRBV27, the J call TRBJ1-4, with TRBD1 as a possible D gene (6 bases). The source is a woman aged 30 to 39 with COVID-19, enrolled during active disease. The sample taken for sequencing was peripheral blood. CDR3 bases: TGTGCCAGCAGTTTAGGTCGGTTGGACAGCGAAAAACTGTTTTTT. Translation: CASSLGRLDSEKLFF.